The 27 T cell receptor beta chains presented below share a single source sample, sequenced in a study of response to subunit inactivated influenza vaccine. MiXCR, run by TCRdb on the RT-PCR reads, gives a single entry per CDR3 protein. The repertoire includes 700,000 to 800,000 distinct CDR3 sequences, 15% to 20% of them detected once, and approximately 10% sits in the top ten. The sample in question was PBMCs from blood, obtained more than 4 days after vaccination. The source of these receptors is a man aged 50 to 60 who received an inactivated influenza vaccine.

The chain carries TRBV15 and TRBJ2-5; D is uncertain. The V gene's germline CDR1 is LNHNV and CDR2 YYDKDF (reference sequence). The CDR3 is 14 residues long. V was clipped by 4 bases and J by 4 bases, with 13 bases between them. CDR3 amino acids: CATSTWGSGETQYF. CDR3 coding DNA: TGTGCCACCAGCACGTGGGGATCGGGAGAGACCCAGTACTTC.

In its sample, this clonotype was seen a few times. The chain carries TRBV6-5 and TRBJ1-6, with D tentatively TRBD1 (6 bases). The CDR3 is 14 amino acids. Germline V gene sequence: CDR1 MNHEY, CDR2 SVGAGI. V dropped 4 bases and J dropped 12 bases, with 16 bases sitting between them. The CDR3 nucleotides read TGTGCCAGCAGTTTAGGGGGAGCTTTCGAACCCCTCCACTTT. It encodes CASSLGGAFEPLHF.

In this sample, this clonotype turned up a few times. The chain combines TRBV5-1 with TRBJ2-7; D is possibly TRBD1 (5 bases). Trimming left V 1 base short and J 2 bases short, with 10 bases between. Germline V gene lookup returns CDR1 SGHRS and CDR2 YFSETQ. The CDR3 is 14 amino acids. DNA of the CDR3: TGCGCCAGCAGCTTGTTCCAGGGAACCTACGAGCAGTACTTC. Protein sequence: CASSLFQGTYEQYF.

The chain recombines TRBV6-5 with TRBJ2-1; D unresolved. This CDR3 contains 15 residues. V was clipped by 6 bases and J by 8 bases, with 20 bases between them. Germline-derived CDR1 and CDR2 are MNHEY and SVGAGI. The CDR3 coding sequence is TGTGCCAGCAGATATTCCGGCTCTAGGTCCGATGAGCAGTTCTTC. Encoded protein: CASRYSGSRSDEQFF.

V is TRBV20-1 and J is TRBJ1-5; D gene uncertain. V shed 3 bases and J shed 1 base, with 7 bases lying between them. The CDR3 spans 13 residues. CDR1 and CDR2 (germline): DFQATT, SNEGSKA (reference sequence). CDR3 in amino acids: CSASTRSNQPQHF. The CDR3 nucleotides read TGCAGTGCTAGTACGAGGAGCAATCAGCCCCAGCATTTT.

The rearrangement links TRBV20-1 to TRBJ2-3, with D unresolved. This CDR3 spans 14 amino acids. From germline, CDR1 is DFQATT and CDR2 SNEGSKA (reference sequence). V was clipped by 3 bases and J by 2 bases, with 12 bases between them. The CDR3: CSASHQDNTDTQYF. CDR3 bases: TGCAGTGCTAGTCACCAGGATAACACAGATACGCAGTATTTT.

The DNA of the CDR3 is TGTGCCAGCAGCAGAACCGGGACAGGGAGCGAGCAGTACTTC. This translates into CASSRTGTGSEQYF. The chain carries TRBV12-3 or TRBV12-4 and TRBJ2-7; 9 bases map to TRBD1. The V segment lost 6 bases and the J segment 6 bases; nucleotides outside the gene matches: 9. CDR3 length equals 14 residues.

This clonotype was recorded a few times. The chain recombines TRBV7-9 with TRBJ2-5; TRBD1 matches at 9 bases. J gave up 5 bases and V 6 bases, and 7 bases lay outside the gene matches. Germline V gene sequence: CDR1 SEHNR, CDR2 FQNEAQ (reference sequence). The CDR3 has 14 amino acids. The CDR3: CASRMNRGPETQYF. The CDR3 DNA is TGTGCCAGCAGAATGAACAGGGGGCCGGAGACCCAGTACTTC. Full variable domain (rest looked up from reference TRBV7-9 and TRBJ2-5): DTGVSQNPRHKITKRGQNVTFRCDPISEHNRLYWYRQTLGQGPEFLTYFQNEAQLEKSRLLSDRFSAERPKGSFSTLEIQRTEQGDSAMYLCASRMNRGPETQYFGPGTRLLVL.

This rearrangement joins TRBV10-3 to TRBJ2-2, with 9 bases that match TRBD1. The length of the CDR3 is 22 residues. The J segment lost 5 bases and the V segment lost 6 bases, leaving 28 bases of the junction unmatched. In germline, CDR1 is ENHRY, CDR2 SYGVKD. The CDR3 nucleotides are TGTGCCATCAGGGACCGAATTAGGCAAAGGACAGGGGAAGGTTTTGGGACCGGGGAGCTGTTTTTT. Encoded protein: CAIRDRIRQRTGEGFGTGELFF.

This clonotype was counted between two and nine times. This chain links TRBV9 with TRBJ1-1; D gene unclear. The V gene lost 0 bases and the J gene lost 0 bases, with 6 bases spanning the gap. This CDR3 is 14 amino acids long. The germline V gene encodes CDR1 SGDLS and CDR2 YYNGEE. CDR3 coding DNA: TGTGCCAGCAGCGTAGGGAGTATGAACACTGAAGCTTTCTTT. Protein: CASSVGSMNTEAFF. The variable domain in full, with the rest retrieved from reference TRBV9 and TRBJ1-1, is DSGVTQTPKHLITATGQRVTLRCSPRSGDLSVYWYQQSLDQGLQFLIQYYNGEERAKGNILERFSAQQFPDLHSELNLSSLELGDSALYFCASSVGSMNTEAFFGQGTRLTVV.

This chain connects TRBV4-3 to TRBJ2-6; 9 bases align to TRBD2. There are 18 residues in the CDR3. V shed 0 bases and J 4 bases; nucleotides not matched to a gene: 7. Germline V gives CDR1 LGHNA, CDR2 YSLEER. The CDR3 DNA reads TGCGCCAGCAGCCAAGAAGCCGGCGGGAGGGTGGGGGCCAACGTCCTGACTTTC. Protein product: CASSQEAGGRVGANVLTF.

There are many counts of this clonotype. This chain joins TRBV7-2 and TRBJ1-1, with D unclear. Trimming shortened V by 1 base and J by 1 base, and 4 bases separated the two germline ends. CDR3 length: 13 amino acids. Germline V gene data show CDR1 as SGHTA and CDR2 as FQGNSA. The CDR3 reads CASSLGWNTEAFF. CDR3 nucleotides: TGTGCCAGCAGCTTAGGGTGGAACACTGAAGCTTTCTTT.

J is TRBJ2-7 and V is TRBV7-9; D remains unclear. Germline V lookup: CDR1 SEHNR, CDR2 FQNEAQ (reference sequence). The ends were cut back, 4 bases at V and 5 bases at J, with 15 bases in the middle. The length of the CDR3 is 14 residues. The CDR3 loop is CASSSGPSGHEQYF. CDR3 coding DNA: TGTGCCAGCAGCTCCGGGCCTTCCGGCCACGAGCAGTACTTC. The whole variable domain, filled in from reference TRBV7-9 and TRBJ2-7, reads DTGVSQNPRHKITKRGQNVTFRCDPISEHNRLYWYRQTLGQGPEFLTYFQNEAQLEKSRLLSDRFSAERPKGSFSTLEIQRTEQGDSAMYLCASSSGPSGHEQYFGPGTRLTVT.

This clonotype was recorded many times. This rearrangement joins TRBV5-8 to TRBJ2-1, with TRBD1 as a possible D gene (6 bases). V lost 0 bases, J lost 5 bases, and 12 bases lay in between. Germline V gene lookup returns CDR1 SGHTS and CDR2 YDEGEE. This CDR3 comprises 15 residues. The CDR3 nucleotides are TGTGCCAGCAGCTTGGATCCGACAGGAGACAATGAGCAGTTCTTC. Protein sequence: CASSLDPTGDNEQFF.

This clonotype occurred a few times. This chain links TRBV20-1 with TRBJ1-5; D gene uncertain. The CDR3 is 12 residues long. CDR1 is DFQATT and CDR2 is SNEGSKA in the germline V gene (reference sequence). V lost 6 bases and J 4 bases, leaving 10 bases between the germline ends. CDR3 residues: CSAHSANQPQHF. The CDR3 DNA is TGCAGTGCCCACAGTGCAAATCAGCCCCAGCATTTT.

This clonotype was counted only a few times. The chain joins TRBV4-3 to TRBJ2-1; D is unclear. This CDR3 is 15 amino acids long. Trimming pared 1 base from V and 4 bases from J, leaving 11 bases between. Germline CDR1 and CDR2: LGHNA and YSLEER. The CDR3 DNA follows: TGCGCCAGCAGCCAAGGACTGTTCGGTTACAATGAGCAGTTCTTC. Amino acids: CASSQGLFGYNEQFF.

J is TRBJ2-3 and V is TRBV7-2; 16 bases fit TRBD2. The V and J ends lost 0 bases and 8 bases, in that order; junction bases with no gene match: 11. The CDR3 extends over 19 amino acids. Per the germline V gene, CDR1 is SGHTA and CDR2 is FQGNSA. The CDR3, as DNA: TGTGCCAGCAGCTTAGCCGGGACTAGCGGGAGGGCCGGAGGAGGTACGCAGTATTTT. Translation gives CASSLAGTSGRAGGGTQYF.

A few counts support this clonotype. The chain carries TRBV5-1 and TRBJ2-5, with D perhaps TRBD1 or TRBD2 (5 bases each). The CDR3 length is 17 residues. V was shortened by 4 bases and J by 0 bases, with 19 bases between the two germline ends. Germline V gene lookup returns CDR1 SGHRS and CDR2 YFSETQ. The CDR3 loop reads CASSGTSELWYQETQYF. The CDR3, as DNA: TGCGCCAGCAGCGGGACCTCGGAGCTCTGGTACCAAGAGACCCAGTACTTC.

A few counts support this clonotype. The CDR3 bases are TGTGCCAGCAGCCTGGGGACAGGGGGCTGGTCGAACTATGGCTACACCTTC. Protein sequence: CASSLGTGGWSNYGYTF. This chain links TRBV7-2 with TRBJ1-2; 12 bases align to TRBD1. The germline V gene has CDR1 SGHTA and CDR2 FQGNSA. J lost 2 bases, V lost 5 bases, and 9 bases had no gene match. This CDR3 has 17 residues.

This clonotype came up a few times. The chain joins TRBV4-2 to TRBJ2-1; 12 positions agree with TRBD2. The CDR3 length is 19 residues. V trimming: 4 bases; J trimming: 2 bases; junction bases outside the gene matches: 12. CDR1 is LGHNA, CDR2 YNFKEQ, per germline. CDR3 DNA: TGTGCCAGCAGCCCCCGGAGGCTAGCGGGGGGGTCGACCTACAATGAGCAGTTCTTC. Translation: CASSPRRLAGGSTYNEQFF.

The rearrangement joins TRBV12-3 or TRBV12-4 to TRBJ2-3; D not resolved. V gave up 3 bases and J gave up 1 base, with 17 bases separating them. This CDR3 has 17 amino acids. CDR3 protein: CASSFLEQSRRTDTQYF. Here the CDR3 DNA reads TGTGCCAGCAGTTTTCTTGAACAATCTCGGCGCACAGATACGCAGTATTTT.

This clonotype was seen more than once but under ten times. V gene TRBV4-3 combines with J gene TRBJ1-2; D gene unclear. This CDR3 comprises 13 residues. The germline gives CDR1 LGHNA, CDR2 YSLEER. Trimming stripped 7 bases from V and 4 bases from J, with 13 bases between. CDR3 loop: CASTTSEFYGYTF. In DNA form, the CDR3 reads TGCGCCAGCACCACCAGTGAGTTCTATGGCTACACCTTC.

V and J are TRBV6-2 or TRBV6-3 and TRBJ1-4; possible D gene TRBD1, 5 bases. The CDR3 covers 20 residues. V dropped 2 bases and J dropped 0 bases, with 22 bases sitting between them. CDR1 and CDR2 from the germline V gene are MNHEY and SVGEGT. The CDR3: CASSYRAGRTDTATNEKLFF. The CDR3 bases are TGTGCCAGCAGTTACCGAGCGGGACGGACGGACACTGCAACTAATGAAAAACTGTTTTTT.

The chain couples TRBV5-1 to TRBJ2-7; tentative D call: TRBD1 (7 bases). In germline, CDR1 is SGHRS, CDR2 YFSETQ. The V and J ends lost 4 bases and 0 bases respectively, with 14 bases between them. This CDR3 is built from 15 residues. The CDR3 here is CASSGGTASSYEQYF. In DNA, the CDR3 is TGCGCCAGCAGCGGCGGGACAGCGAGCTCCTACGAGCAGTACTTC.

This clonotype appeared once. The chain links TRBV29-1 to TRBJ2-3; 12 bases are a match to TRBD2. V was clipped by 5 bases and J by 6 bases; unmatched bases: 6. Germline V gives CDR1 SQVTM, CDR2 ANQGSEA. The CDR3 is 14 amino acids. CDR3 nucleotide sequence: TGCAGCGTTCCTAGCGGGGGGGTATCTGATACGCAGTATTTT. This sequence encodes CSVPSGGVSDTQYF.

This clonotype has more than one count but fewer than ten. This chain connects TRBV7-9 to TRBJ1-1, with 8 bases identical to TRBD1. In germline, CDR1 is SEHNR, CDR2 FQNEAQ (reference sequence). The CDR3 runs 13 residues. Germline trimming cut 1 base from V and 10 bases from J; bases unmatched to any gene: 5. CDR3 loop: CASSLDRGVGAFF. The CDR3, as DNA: TGTGCCAGCAGCTTAGACAGGGGGGTCGGAGCTTTCTTT.

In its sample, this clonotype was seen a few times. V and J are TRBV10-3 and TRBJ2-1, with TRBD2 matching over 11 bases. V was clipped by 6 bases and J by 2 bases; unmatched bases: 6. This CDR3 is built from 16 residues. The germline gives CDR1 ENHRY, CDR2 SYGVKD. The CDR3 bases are TGTGCCATCAGGAAAGGGACTAGCGGAACCTACAATGAGCAGTTCTTC. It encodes CAIRKGTSGTYNEQFF.